Listed below are T cell receptor beta chains from one sample, sequenced in a study of blood T cell repertoires in COVID-19. Assay used: immunoSEQ multiplex PCR; TCRdb lists only in-frame clones, some missing. This repertoire shows 250,000 or so clones, roughly 84% found once; its top ten account for approximately 6.6%. What was sequenced was PBMCs or T cells enriched from blood (not recorded which). The source is a woman in her forties or fifties who had been exposed to COVID-19. The CDR3 runs from the conserved cysteine through the conserved F or W. A D gene is named only where the DNA matches it firmly.

v_call | d_call | cdr3_aa
TRBV5-1 | TRBD2 | CASSWYRGGKNEQFF
TRBV6-5 | - | CDIDAASYEQYF
TRBV6-5 | TRBD1 | CATGQAYYGYTF
TRBV12-5 | - | CASGSRREQYF
TRBV19 | TRBD2 | CASSVTSGETQYF
TRBV3-1/TRBV3-2 | TRBD2 | CASSQTSWSEQYF
TRBV19 | TRBD1 | CASSIGDRTGNTIYF
TRBV4-3 | - | CASSQGQNTEAFF
TRBV28 | TRBD1 | CASSFQTGSEKLFF
TRBV14 | - | CASSGGGVIYGYTF
TRBV25-1 | TRBD1 | CASSTTGNPYNEQFF
TRBV9 | - | CASSGTESSGYTF
TRBV5-5 | - | CASSLAEGFNRPQHF
TRBV28 | TRBD2 | CASSQAGGGTDTQYF
TRBV7-9 | - | CASSLVMTAANEKLFF
TRBV5-4 | TRBD2 | CASSFVLGLAGAPETQYF
TRBV5-5 | - | CASSFGRDREETQYF
TRBV5-1 | - | CASSLEPSSTDTQYF
TRBV24-1 | TRBD1 | CATSDPGTGNGNTIYF
TRBV3-1/TRBV3-2 | - | CASSQDVRQEAFF
TRBV7-9 | TRBD1 | CASSSQYRGIIEAFF
TRBV18 | TRBD1 | CASSPFGTGGFYEQYF
TRBV5-1 | TRBD2 | CASSRLAGAPGETQYF
TRBV6-5 | - | CASSSDMNTEAFF
TRBV6-5 | - | CASSRTRGSPGELFF
TRBV19 | - | CASSTWTANTEAFF
TRBV7-8 | TRBD2 | CASSPRTSGFGEQYF
TRBV19 | - | CASSIWGDGSNQPQHF
TRBV30 | TRBD1 | CAWSVRTGNTGELFF